The 3 T cell receptor beta chains reported below all come from one sample, sequenced in a study of cytomegalovirus exposure and HLA in healthy donors. The PCR had 60 Vbeta and 13 Jbeta primers. Sequencing was performed with immunoSEQ multiplex PCR; in TCRdb, only in-frame clones are kept and a portion is missing. The sample includes some 130,000 clones, around 70% of them seen just once. Sequencing was performed on PBMCs. The receptors shown here come from a woman in her sixties in good health and CMV-seropositive.

V gene TRBV19 combines with J gene TRBJ1-5; weak D call: TRBD1 (5 bases). CDR1 is LNHDA and CDR2 is SQIVND in the germline V gene (reference sequence). The germline V and J ends were trimmed by 5 bases and 7 bases, with 15 bases remaining between them. The CDR3 is 14 residues long. The CDR3 nucleotides are TGTGCCAGTAGTGAAGGGGTGTTTGTGCAGCCCCAGCATTTT. Amino acid sequence: CASSEGVFVQPQHF.

The rearrangement links TRBV28 to TRBJ2-3; the match to TRBD2 covers 9 bases. Germline values: CDR1 MDHEN, CDR2 SYDVKM. CDR3 length: 13 residues. The trim removed 8 bases at V and 4 bases at J, leaving 4 bases unmatched. CDR3 in amino acids: CASQTSGSDTQYF. The CDR3 coding sequence is TGTGCCAGCCAGACTAGCGGATCAGATACGCAGTATTTT.

This chain links TRBV9 with TRBJ2-1, with TRBD2 matching 7 bases. V was clipped by 0 bases and J by 10 bases; unmatched bases: 7. CDR1 is SGDLS and CDR2 is YYNGEE in the germline V gene. CDR3 length: 14 residues. The chain's CDR3 is CASSVEALAVEQFF. The CDR3 DNA is TGTGCCAGCAGCGTAGAAGCTCTAGCGGTCGAGCAGTTCTTC.